This T cell receptor beta chain was captured by sequencing in a study of beta chain features in type 1 diabetes. Researchers reported sorting CD4+ naive, central memory, regulatory and stem cell-like memory cells via CD45RO/CCR7/CD25/CD127/CD95/CD27. With respect to this clone: The antigen remains undetermined.

Sequenced material consisted of expressed TCRB transcripts (all of the isolated RNA was reverse transcribed). Data came from immunoSEQ multiplex PCR; TCRdb stores just in-frame clones and leaves some out. This sample yields 250,000 or so clones, of which more than 11% are seen a single time; 0.015% to 0.02% belongs to the top ten. The germline V gene encodes CDR1 LNHDA and CDR2 SQIVND (reference sequence). CDR3 length: 18 residues. The V gene end was trimmed by 5 bases and the J gene end by 3 bases; junction bases not matched to a gene: 13. Whole-study findings and limits: Among all four CD4+ subsets, Type 1 diabetes patients had TCRB CDR3s that were moderately but significantly shorter.

V usage is TRBV19 and J usage is TRBJ2-1; TRBD1 matches 10 bases. The sequencing sample was made of naive CD4+ T cells from blood. The origin of this receptor is a young man with type 1 diabetes. The DNA for the CDR3 is TGTGCCAGTAGTCCCCGGGGACAGGGGTCATCTGGCTACAATGAGCAGTTCTTC. Translation: CASSPRGQGSSGYNEQFF. Supplemented by reference TRBV19 and TRBJ2-1, the full variable domain reads DGGITQSPKYLFRKEGQNVTLSCEQNLNHDAMYWYRQDPGQGLRLIYYSQIVNDFQKGDIAEGYSVSREKKESFPLTVTSAQKNPTAFYLCASSPRGQGSSGYNEQFFGPGTRLTVL.